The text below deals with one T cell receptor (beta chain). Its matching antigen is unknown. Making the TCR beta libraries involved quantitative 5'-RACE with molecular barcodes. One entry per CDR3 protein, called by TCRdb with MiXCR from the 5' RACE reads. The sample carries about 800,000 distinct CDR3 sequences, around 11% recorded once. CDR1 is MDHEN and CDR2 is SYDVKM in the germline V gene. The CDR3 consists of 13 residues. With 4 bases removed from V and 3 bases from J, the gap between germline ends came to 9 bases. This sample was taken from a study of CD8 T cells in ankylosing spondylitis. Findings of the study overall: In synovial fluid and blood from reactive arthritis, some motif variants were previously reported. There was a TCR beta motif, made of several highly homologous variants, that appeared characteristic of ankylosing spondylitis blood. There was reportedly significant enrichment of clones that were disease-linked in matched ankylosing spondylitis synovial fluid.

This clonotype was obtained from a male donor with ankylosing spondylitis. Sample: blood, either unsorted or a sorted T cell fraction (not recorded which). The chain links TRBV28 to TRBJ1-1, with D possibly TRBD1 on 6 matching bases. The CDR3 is CASSWGQYTEAFF. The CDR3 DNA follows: TGTGCCAGCAGTTGGGGGCAGTACACTGAAGCTTTCTTT.